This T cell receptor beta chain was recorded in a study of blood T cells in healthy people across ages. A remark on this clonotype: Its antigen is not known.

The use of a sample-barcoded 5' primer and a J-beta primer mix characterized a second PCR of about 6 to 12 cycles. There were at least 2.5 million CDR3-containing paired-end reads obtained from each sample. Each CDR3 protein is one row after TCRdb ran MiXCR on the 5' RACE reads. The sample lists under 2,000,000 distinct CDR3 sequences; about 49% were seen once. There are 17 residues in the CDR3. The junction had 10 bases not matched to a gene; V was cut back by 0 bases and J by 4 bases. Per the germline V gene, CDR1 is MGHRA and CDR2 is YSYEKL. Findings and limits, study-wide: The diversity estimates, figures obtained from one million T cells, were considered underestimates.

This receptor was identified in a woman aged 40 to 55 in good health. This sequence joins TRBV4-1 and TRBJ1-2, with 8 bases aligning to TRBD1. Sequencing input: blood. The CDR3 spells CASSQDQDRANSYGYTF. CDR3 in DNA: TGCGCCAGCAGCCAAGATCAGGACAGGGCAAACTCCTATGGCTACACCTTC.